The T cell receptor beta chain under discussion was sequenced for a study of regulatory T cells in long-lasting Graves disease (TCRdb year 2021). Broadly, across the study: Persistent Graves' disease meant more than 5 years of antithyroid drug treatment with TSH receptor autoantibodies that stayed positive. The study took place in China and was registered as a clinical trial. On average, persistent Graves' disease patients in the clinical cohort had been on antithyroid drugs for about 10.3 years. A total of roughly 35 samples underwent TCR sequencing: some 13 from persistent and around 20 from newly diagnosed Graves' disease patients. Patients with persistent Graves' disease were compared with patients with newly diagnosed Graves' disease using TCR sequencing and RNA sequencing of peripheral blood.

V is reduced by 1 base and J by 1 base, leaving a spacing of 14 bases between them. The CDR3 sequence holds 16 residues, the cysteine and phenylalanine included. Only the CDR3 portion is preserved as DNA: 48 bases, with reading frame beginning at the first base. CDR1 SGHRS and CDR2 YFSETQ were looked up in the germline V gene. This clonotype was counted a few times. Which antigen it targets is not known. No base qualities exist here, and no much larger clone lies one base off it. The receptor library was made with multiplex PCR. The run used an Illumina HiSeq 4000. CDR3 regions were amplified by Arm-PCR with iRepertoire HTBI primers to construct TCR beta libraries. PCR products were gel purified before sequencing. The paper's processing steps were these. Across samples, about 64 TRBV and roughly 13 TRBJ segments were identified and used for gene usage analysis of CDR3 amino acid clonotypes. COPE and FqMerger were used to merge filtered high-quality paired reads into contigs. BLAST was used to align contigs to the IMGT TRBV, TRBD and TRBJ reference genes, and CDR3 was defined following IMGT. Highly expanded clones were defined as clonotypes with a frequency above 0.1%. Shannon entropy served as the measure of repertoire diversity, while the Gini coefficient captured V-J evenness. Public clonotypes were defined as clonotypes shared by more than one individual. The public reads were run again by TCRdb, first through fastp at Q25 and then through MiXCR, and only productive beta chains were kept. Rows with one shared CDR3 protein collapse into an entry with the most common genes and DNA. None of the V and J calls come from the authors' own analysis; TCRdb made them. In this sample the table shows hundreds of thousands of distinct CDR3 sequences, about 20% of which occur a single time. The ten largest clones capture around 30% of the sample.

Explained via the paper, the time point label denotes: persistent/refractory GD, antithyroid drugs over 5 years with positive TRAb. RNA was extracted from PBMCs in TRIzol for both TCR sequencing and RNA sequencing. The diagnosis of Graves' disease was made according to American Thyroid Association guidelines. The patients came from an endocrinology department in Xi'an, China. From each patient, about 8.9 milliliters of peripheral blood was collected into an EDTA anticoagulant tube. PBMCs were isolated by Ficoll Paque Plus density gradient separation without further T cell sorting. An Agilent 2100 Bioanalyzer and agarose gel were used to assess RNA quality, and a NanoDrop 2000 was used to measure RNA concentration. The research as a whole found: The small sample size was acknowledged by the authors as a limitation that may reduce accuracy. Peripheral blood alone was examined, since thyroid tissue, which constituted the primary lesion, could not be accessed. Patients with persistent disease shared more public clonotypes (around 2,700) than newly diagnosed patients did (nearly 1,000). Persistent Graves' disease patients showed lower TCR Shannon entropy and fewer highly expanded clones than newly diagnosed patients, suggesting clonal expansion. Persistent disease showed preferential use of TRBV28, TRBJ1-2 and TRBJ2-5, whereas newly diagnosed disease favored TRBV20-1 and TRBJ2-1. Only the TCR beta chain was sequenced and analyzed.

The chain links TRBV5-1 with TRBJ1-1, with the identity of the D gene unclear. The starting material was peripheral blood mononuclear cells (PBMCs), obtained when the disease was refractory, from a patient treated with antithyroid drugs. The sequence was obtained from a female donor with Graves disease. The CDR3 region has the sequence CASSLSDTHPNTEAFF. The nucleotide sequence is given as TGCGCCAGCAGCTTGTCAGATACGCATCCGAACACTGAAGCTTTCTTT.